The 25 T cell receptor beta chains below all came from one sample that was sequenced in a study of T cells in Graves' hyperthyroidism and ophthalmopathy. TCR beta CDR3 regions were amplified from RNA. The TCR CDR3 first-round RT-PCR relied on the HTBI primer set. TCRdb recomputed calls from the multiplex PCR reads with MiXCR, one row per CDR3 protein. Here the sample spans 300,000 to 450,000 distinct CDR3 sequences, 15% to 18% being singletons. The material sequenced was blood. The origin of the receptors is a woman younger than 35 with Graves' hyperthyroidism that later progressed to Graves' ophthalmopathy.

The table lists this clonotype with many counts. The CDR3 here is CASGAGNTGELFF. CDR3 bases: TGTGCTAGTGGCGCGGGTAACACCGGGGAGCTGTTTTTT. This chain joins TRBV12-5 and TRBJ2-2; weak D call: TRBD2 (5 bases). The V gene lost 6 bases and the J gene lost 2 bases, with 7 bases spanning the gap. This CDR3 is 13 amino acids long. Germline-derived CDR1 and CDR2 are LGHNT and FRNRAP. Full variable domain (missing parts from reference TRBV12-5 and TRBJ2-2): DARVTQTPRHKVTEMGQEVTMRCQPILGHNTVFWYRQTMMQGLELLAYFRNRAPLDDSGMPKDRFSAEMPDATLATLKIQPSEPRDSAVYFCASGAGNTGELFFGEGSRLTVL.

This clonotype was seen a few times. The V call is TRBV27, the J call TRBJ2-7; D might be TRBD1 (6 bases). Germline CDR1 and CDR2: MNHEY and SMNVEV (reference sequence). V lost 3 bases and J lost 1, with 13 bases in between. CDR3 length: 15 residues. The CDR3 protein is CASSLNSRGSYEQYF. In DNA form, the CDR3 reads TGTGCCAGCAGTTTGAACTCCAGGGGTTCCTACGAGCAGTACTTC.

The sample holds many counts of this clonotype. This chain joins TRBV2 and TRBJ1-5; D possibly corresponds to TRBD1 (5 bases). Germline V lookup: CDR1 SNHLY, CDR2 FYNNEI. The length of the CDR3 is 15 residues. Trimming took 6 bases from V and 0 from J, leaving 12 bases between them. CDR3 in amino acids: CASSSRDRSNQPQHF. The CDR3 DNA follows: TGTGCCAGCAGCTCCCGGGACCGTAGCAATCAGCCCCAGCATTTT.

This rearrangement joins TRBV4-3 to TRBJ2-1, with 8 bases matching TRBD2. Germline assignment: CDR1 LGHNA and CDR2 YSLEER. The V gene end was trimmed by 5 bases and the J gene end by 8 bases; junction bases not matched to a gene: 17. This CDR3 is built from 17 residues. CDR3 in amino acids: CASSRAGVTGGRYEQFF. The CDR3 nucleotides read TGCGCCAGCAGCAGGGCGGGGGTGACGGGAGGGCGCTATGAGCAGTTCTTC.

This clonotype was seen ten or more times. The V and J genes are TRBV6-2 or TRBV6-3 and TRBJ2-3, with 13 positions matching TRBD2. Germline V lookup: CDR1 MNHEY, CDR2 SVGEGT. The CDR3 is 18 amino acids. V lost 3 bases, J lost 6 bases, and 12 bases stayed unmatched. CDR3 nucleotides: TGTGCCAGCAGTTATTCGCCGGGACTAGCGGGGTCTGTGGATACGCAGTATTTT. Translation gives CASSYSPGLAGSVDTQYF.

This clonotype occurred a few times. The V call is TRBV20-1, the J call TRBJ1-1; unclear D gene. The CDR3 is 11 amino acids. CDR1 is DFQATT and CDR2 is SNEGSKA in the germline V gene (reference sequence). Trimming took 5 bases from V and 5 from J, leaving 9 bases between them. CDR3 residues: CSADIGTEAFF. Written as DNA, the CDR3 is TGCAGTGCTGACATTGGGACTGAAGCTTTCTTT.

V and J are TRBV10-3 and TRBJ1-2, with TRBD1 matching over 10 bases. The length of the CDR3 is 13 residues. J was trimmed by 8 bases and V by 7 bases; bases with no gene match: 7. Germline V gives CDR1 ENHRY, CDR2 SYGVKD. CDR3 sequence reads: CAIKGDRGGGYTF. For the CDR3, the DNA is TGTGCCATCAAGGGGGACAGGGGTGGCGGCTACACCTTC.

This clonotype was observed at least ten times. J is TRBJ2-3 and V is TRBV5-1; 11 nucleotides line up with TRBD2. The V gene end was trimmed by 4 bases and the J gene end by 0 bases; junction bases not matched to a gene: 10. Germline V gives CDR1 SGHRS, CDR2 YFSETQ. CDR3 length: 18 amino acids. The CDR3 loop reads CASSLSLTSGMSTDTQYF. CDR3 bases: TGCGCCAGCAGCCTAAGCTTGACTAGCGGGATGAGCACAGATACGCAGTATTTT.

The table lists this clonotype with many counts. This chain links TRBV2 with TRBJ2-7; 13 bases agree with TRBD2. J gave up 7 bases and V 6 bases, and 9 bases lay outside the gene matches. Germline assignment: CDR1 SNHLY and CDR2 FYNNEI. This CDR3 region has 15 residues. The CDR3 nucleotides read TGTGCCAGCAGCCCCGGGACTAGCGGGATTGAGGAGCAGTACTTC. Translated: CASSPGTSGIEEQYF.

This chain links TRBV6-1 with TRBJ1-6; D ambiguous. V was trimmed by 6 bases and J by 6 bases, leaving 15 bases between them. Germline V gene lookup returns CDR1 MNHNS and CDR2 SASEGT. The CDR3 sequence is 15 residues long. The CDR3 nucleotides read TGTGCCAGCAGACCCCCGGGAGAAAGTAATTCACCCCTCCACTTT. Translating it yields CASRPPGESNSPLHF.

This clonotype was seen at least ten times. This rearrangement joins TRBV29-1 to TRBJ2-5; D possibly corresponds to TRBD2 (5 bases). Germline loops: CDR1 SQVTM, CDR2 ANQGSEA. Trimming removed 2 bases from V and 2 bases from J, with 6 bases in between. The CDR3 runs 12 residues. The CDR3 DNA sequence: TGCAGCGTTGAAACGGGGCAAGAGACCCAGTACTTC. This gives the protein CSVETGQETQYF.

This clonotype was found many times. DNA for the CDR3: TGTGCCAGCTTTGTCGACAGGCTGAACACTGAAGCTTTCTTT. Its translation is CASFVDRLNTEAFF. This chain links TRBV6-1 with TRBJ1-1; a weak D match, TRBD1 (6 bases). The germline V gene has CDR1 MNHNS and CDR2 SASEGT. The CDR3 extends over 14 amino acids. The ends were cut back, 8 bases at V and 0 bases at J, with 13 bases in the middle.

This clonotype was recorded a few times. The genes are TRBV24-1 and TRBJ2-1; 7 nucleotides match TRBD2. The CDR3 is 17 residues long. V gave up 0 bases and J gave up 0 bases; unmatched junction bases: 4. Germline V gene sequence: CDR1 KGHDR, CDR2 SFDVKD. The DNA for the CDR3 is TGTGCCACCAGTGATTTGGGTAGCGGGCTCTCCTACAATGAGCAGTTCTTC. Amino acids: CATSDLGSGLSYNEQFF.

This chain connects TRBV2 to TRBJ1-1; D is unresolved. Germline V CDR1 and CDR2: SNHLY, FYNNEI. Trimming cost V 7 bases and J 0 bases, with 15 bases left between them. The CDR3 is 15 amino acids. This CDR3 is CASIRRAQLNTEAFF. Written as DNA, the CDR3 is TGTGCCAGCATTAGGAGGGCCCAGTTGAACACTGAAGCTTTCTTT.

Concerning this clonotype: The junction and the germline gene differ at one end; a read error may be behind it. The chain recombines TRBV20-1 with TRBJ1-2; 11 bases are shared with TRBD1. The germline gives CDR1 DFQATT, CDR2 SNEGSKA (reference sequence). The CDR3 totals 14 residues. CDR3 in amino acids: CSASGTGGIYVYTF. As DNA, the CDR3 is TGCAGTGCTAGCGGGACAGGGGGAATCTATGTCTACACCTTC.

A few counts support this clonotype. Given a much more abundant clone one base away, this may be a read error. V and J are TRBV12-3 or TRBV12-4 and TRBJ2-5, with 7 bases fitting TRBD1. The ends lost 7 bases at V and 1 base at J; junction bases unmatched: 6. This CDR3 region has 14 residues. CDR3 protein: CASNFRGSQETQYF. CDR3 coding DNA: TGTGCCAGCAATTTCAGGGGGAGCCAAGAGACCCAGTACTTC.

At least ten counts were recorded for this clonotype. CDR3 sequence reads: CSASPGRGSYEQYF. CDR3 nucleotides: TGCAGTGCTAGCCCGGGACGCGGCTCCTACGAGCAGTACTTC. The chain joins TRBV20-1 to TRBJ2-7; tentatively, D is TRBD1 or TRBD2 (5 bases each). The V and J ends lost 3 bases and 0 bases respectively, with 12 bases between them. The germline V gene has CDR1 DFQATT and CDR2 SNEGSKA (reference sequence). The CDR3 consists of 14 residues.

DNA for the CDR3: TGTGCCAGCAGTTACCGCGCAGCAACGAACACTGAAGCTTTCTTT. As protein: CASSYRAATNTEAFF. The chain links TRBV6-2 or TRBV6-3 to TRBJ1-1; D remains unclear. The CDR3 totals 15 residues. V was pared by 2 bases and J by 1 base, with 11 bases between. Germline CDR1 and CDR2: MNHEY and SVGEGT.

This clonotype was observed at least ten times. The gene calls are TRBV20-1 and TRBJ1-1, with TRBD1 matching 7 bases. This CDR3 is built from 14 residues. The germline V gene encodes CDR1 DFQATT and CDR2 SNEGSKA (reference sequence). The V and J ends lost 4 bases and 2 bases, in that order; junction bases with no gene match: 7. The CDR3: CSANLGTDNTEAFF. CDR3 coding DNA: TGCAGTGCTAATTTAGGGACAGACAACACTGAAGCTTTCTTT.

This clonotype was detected ten times or more. The chain uses TRBV28 and TRBJ2-1, with D uncertain. The V gene lost 2 bases and the J gene lost 5 bases, with 10 bases spanning the gap. The V gene's germline CDR1 is MDHEN and CDR2 SYDVKM. The CDR3 length is 14 residues. Here the CDR3 DNA reads TGTGCCAGCAGTTTAAAGGATGGGAACAATGAGCAGTTCTTC. Translating it yields CASSLKDGNNEQFF.

This clonotype was observed once. A much larger clone lies one base from this, so it may be a read error. V is TRBV3-1 and J is TRBJ1-6; the D gene is possibly TRBD1 (5 bases). Germline V gene lookup returns CDR1 LGHDT and CDR2 YNNKEL (reference sequence). This CDR3 has 15 residues. Trimming shortened V by 5 bases and J by 6 bases, and 14 bases separated the two germline ends. CDR3 nucleotides: TGTGCCAGCAGCGGACAACGCGACAGTAATTCACCCCTCCACTTT. Translating gives CASSGQRDSNSPLHF.

The gene calls are TRBV6-1 and TRBJ2-4; D gene ambiguous. The germline V and J ends were trimmed by 4 bases and 7 bases, with 5 bases remaining between them. The CDR3 has 11 residues. Germline V CDR1 and CDR2: MNHNS, SASEGT. This CDR3 reads CASSAANIQYF. CDR3 DNA sequence: TGTGCCAGCAGTGCGGCGAACATTCAGTACTTC.

In its sample, this clonotype was seen a few times. The chain combines TRBV15 with TRBJ1-4; 7 bases agree with TRBD1. The CDR3 consists of 16 residues. The germline V gene has CDR1 LNHNV and CDR2 YYDKDF (reference sequence). Unmatched junction bases numbered 14, after V lost 2 bases and J lost 11 bases. CDR3 residues: CATSRSLGTDNWKLFF. The CDR3 DNA follows: TGTGCCACCAGCAGATCACTCGGGACAGATAACTGGAAACTGTTTTTT.

This clonotype was detected ten times or more. The V gene is TRBV7-9, the J gene TRBJ1-1; no clear D. Looked up from germline, CDR1 is SEHNR and CDR2 is FQNEAQ (reference sequence). V was cut by 6 bases and J by 4 bases, with 9 bases left in between. The CDR3 has 12 amino acids. CDR3 nucleotides: TGTGCCAGCAGTTTGACCGGCACTGAAGCTTTCTTT. This encodes CASSLTGTEAFF.

This clonotype was recorded at least ten times. J is TRBJ2-7 and V is TRBV20-1; TRBD2 matches at 13 bases. CDR1 DFQATT and CDR2 SNEGSKA come from the germline V gene (reference sequence). The length of the CDR3 is 14 residues. The trim removed 2 bases at V and 6 bases at J, leaving 4 bases unmatched. CDR3 in amino acids: CSARTSGRASEQYF. CDR3 coding DNA: TGCAGTGCTAGAACTAGCGGGAGGGCCTCCGAGCAGTACTTC.